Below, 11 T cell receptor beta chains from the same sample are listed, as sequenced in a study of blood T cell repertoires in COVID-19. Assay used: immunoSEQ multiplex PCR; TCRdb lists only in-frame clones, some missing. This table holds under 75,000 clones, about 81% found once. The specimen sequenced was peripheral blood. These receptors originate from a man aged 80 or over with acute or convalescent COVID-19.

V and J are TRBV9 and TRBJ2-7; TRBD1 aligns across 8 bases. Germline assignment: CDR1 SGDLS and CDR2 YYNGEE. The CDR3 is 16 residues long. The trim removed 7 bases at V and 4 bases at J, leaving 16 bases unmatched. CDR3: CASGKSGGVEGYEQYF. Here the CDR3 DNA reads TGTGCCAGCGGGAAGTCAGGGGGCGTTGAGGGGTACGAGCAGTACTTC.

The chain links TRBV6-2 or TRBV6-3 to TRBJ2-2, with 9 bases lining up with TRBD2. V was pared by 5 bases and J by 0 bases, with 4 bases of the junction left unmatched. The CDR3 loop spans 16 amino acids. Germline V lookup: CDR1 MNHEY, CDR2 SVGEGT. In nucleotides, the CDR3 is TGTGCCAGCAGTACCCGACTAGCGGCGAACACCGGGGAGCTGTTTTTT. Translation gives CASSTRLAANTGELFF.

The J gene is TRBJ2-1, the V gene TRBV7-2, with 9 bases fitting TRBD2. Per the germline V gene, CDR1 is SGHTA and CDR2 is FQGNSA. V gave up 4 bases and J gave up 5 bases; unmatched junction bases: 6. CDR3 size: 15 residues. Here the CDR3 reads CASSSVAGAHNEQFF. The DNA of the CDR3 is TGTGCCAGCAGCTCCGTAGCGGGAGCCCACAATGAGCAGTTCTTC.

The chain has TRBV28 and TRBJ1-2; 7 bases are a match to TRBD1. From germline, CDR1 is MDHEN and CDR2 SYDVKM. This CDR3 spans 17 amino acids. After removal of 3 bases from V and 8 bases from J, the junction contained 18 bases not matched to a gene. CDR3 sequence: CASSLRGQNLLSGGYTF. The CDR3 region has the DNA TGTGCCAGCAGTTTGAGGGGACAGAATCTCCTATCAGGAGGCTACACCTTC.

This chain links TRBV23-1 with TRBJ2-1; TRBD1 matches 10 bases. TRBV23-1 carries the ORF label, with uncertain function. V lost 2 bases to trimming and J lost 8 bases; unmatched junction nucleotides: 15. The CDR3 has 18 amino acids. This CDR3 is CASSQPGTGAIFSYEQFF. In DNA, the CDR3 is TGCGCCAGCAGTCAACCGGGGACAGGGGCCATCTTTAGCTATGAGCAGTTCTTC.

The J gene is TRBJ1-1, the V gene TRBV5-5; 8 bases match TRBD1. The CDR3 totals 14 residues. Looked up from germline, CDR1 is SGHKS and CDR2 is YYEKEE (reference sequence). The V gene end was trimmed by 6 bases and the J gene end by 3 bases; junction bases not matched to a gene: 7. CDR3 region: CASTLTGVDTEAFF. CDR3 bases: TGTGCCAGCACTTTGACAGGGGTAGACACTGAAGCTTTCTTT.

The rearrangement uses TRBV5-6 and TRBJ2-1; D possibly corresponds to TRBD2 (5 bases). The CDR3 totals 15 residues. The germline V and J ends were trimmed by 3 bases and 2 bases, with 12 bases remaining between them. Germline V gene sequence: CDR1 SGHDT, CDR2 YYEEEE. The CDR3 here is CASSSGWWAYNEQFF. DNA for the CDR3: TGTGCCAGCAGCTCGGGGTGGTGGGCCTACAATGAGCAGTTCTTC.

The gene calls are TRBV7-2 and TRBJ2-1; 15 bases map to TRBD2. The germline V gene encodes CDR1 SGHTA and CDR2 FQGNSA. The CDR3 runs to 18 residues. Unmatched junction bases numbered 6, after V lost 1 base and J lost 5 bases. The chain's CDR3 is CASSLEGTSGRFHNEQFF. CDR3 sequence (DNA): TGTGCCAGCAGCTTAGAAGGGACTAGCGGGAGGTTCCACAATGAGCAGTTCTTC.

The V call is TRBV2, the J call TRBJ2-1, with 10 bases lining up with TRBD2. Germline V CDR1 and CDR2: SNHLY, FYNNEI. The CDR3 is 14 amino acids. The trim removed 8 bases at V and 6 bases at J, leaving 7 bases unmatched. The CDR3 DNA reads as TGTGCCAGCCATACTAGCGGGGCTCTCAATGAGCAGTTCTTC. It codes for CASHTSGALNEQFF. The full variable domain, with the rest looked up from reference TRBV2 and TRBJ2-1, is EPEVTQTPSHQVTQMGQEVILRCVPISNHLYFYWYRQILGQKVEFLVSFYNNEISEKSEIFDDQFSVERPDGSNFTLKIRSTKLEDSAMYFCASHTSGALNEQFFGPGTRLTVL.

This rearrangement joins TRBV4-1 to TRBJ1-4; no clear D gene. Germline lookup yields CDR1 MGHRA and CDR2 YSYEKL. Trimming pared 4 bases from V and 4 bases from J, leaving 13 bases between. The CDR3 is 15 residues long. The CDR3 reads CASSPLARSNEKLFF. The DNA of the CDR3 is TGCGCCAGCAGCCCTTTAGCGCGAAGTAATGAAAAACTGTTTTTT.

CDR3 DNA: TGTGCCAGCAGCCAATCCCCGGGGGGGTACAATGAGCAGTTCTTC. Amino acids: CASSQSPGGYNEQFF. The rearrangement uses TRBV3-1 (or the pseudogene TRBV3-2) and TRBJ2-1; 8 bases fit TRBD2. The V gene end was trimmed by 2 bases and the J gene end by 4 bases; junction bases not matched to a gene: 4. The CDR3 length is 15 residues. Germline V gives CDR1 LGHDT, CDR2 YNNKEL (reference sequence).